The 10 T cell receptor beta chains presented below share a single source sample, sequenced in a study of control samples from healthy donors and cancer patients. Data came from immunoSEQ multiplex PCR; TCRdb stores just in-frame clones and leaves some out. The sample yields about 160,000 clones, 96% seen once. The specimen was blood. All receptors derive from a woman aged 25 to 45 in good health.

The J gene is TRBJ1-6, the V gene TRBV7-9; no clear D. The CDR3 contains 14 residues. V lost 1 base to trimming and J lost 11 bases, with 12 bases between them. The germline V gene encodes CDR1 SEHNR and CDR2 FQNEAQ (reference sequence). CDR3 DNA sequence: TGTGCCAGCAGCTTAGTTGAAGGGCGCGCACCCCTCCACTTT. Translated, it gives CASSLVEGRAPLHF.

The chain couples TRBV29-1 to TRBJ2-3, with 8 positions matching TRBD2. The V gene end was trimmed by 4 bases and the J gene end by 1 base; junction bases not matched to a gene: 4. The CDR3 spans 14 residues. Looked up from germline, CDR1 is SQVTM and CDR2 is ANQGSEA. In DNA, the CDR3 is TGCAGCGTTGTGCGGGGGGCACGCACAGATACGCAGTATTTT. Translation: CSVVRGARTDTQYF.

The chain uses TRBV4-1 and TRBJ1-6; no reliable D call. The CDR3 runs to 17 residues. Germline V gives CDR1 MGHRA, CDR2 YSYEKL. The V and J ends lost 1 base and 6 bases respectively, with 16 bases between them. The CDR3: CASSQANLGLGNSPLHF. In DNA, the CDR3 is TGCGCCAGCAGCCAAGCGAACCTGGGCTTAGGTAATTCACCCCTCCACTTT.

The chain has TRBV30 and TRBJ1-2, with D unresolved. V lost 1 base to trimming and J lost 4 bases, with 16 bases between them. Germline loops: CDR1 GTSNPN, CDR2 SVGIG (reference sequence). CDR3 length: 15 amino acids. Here the CDR3 DNA reads TGTGCCTGGAGTGGTGTCTCGGGGTTATCCTATGGCTACACCTTC. It encodes CAWSGVSGLSYGYTF.

This clone appeared once. The rearrangement joins TRBV28 to TRBJ2-3, with TRBD2 matching 7 bases. Germline CDR1 MDHEN, CDR2 SYDVKM. The CDR3 is 16 amino acids. The trim removed 2 bases at V and 1 base at J, leaving 6 bases unmatched. The CDR3 DNA follows: TGTGCCAGCAGTTTAGAGGCGGGAGTGGGCACAGATACGCAGTATTTT. It encodes CASSLEAGVGTDTQYF.

This clone was recorded once. The chain is built from TRBV2 and TRBJ1-2; a weak D match, TRBD1 (6 bases). Trimming stripped 9 bases from V and 4 bases from J, with 15 bases between. The V gene's germline CDR1 is SNHLY and CDR2 FYNNEI. The CDR3 contains 13 residues. DNA of the CDR3: TGTGCCAGACAGGGTCTGGGGCGCTATGGCTACACCTTC. Translation gives CARQGLGRYGYTF. The full variable domain, in which reference TRBV2 and TRBJ1-2 provide the parts outside the CDR3, is EPEVTQTPSHQVTQMGQEVILRCVPISNHLYFYWYRQILGQKVEFLVSFYNNEISEKSEIFDDQFSVERPDGSNFTLKIRSTKLEDSAMYFCARQGLGRYGYTFGSGTRLTVV.

The rearrangement joins TRBV14 to TRBJ2-7; D gene uncertain. Per germline, CDR1 SGHDN and CDR2 FVKESK. The CDR3 contains 15 residues. V lost 4 bases and J lost 0, with 13 bases in between. CDR3 DNA: TGTGCCAGCAGCCCCTACACCACTTACTCCTACGAGCAGTACTTC. It is translated as CASSPYTTYSYEQYF.

This clone appeared a single time. The chain uses TRBV18 and TRBJ2-2; 8 nucleotides align to TRBD1. Looked up from germline, CDR1 is KGHSH and CDR2 is LQKENI. CDR3 length equals 15 residues. V gave up 3 bases and J gave up 3 bases; unmatched junction bases: 3. CDR3 coding DNA: TGTGCCAGCTCACCGGACAGGGAGTACACCGGGGAGCTGTTTTTT. Amino acids: CASSPDREYTGELFF.

The chain has TRBV7-8 and TRBJ2-7, with no clear D. V lost 10 bases and J lost 6, with 19 bases in between. This CDR3 contains 13 residues. Germline CDR1 SGHVS, CDR2 FQNEAQ. Here the CDR3 DNA reads TGTGCCACCTCCCGAAGGTGGGTTTCCGAGCAGTACTTC. Amino acids: CATSRRWVSEQYF.

J is TRBJ2-7 and V is TRBV19; D remains ambiguous. CDR1 and CDR2 (germline): LNHDA, SQIVND (reference sequence). The V gene lost 7 bases and the J gene lost 6 bases, with 22 bases spanning the gap. The CDR3 has 15 amino acids. The CDR3 here is CASIKVAGPLGEQYF. The CDR3 DNA reads TGTGCCAGTATAAAGGTGGCCGGACCTTTAGGCGAGCAGTACTTC.